Shown below are 13 T cell receptor beta chains from a single sample sequenced in a study of Tregs in tolerant kidney transplant recipients. Using immunoSEQ multiplex PCR, the repertoire was profiled, and TCRdb retains in-frame clones only, with some absent. The sample holds under 300,000 clones; about four fifths are singletons and the top ten take around 0.68%. The sample comprised CD4+ T cells from blood. All receptors come from a human donor in good health.

The CDR3 coding sequence is TGTGCCAGCAGCTTGCAGGGCCCCGGCCATAATTCACCCCTCCACTTT. Encoded protein: CASSLQGPGHNSPLHF. The rearrangement joins TRBV7-9 to TRBJ1-6, with D tentatively TRBD1 (5 bases). V gave up 3 bases and J gave up 5 bases, with 14 bases separating them. The germline CDR1 and CDR2 sequences are SEHNR and FQNEAQ (reference sequence). The CDR3 sequence is 16 residues long.

The V gene is TRBV7-8, the J gene TRBJ2-7; a possible D gene is TRBD2 (6 bases). Germline lookup yields CDR1 SGHVS and CDR2 FQNEAQ. The CDR3 loop spans 13 amino acids. V was shortened by 3 bases and J by 6 bases, with 12 bases between the two germline ends. CDR3 protein: CASSFFGGGEQYF. As DNA, the CDR3 is TGTGCCAGCAGCTTCTTCGGGGGAGGCGAGCAGTACTTC.

The chain employs TRBV5-4 and TRBJ1-1, with 8 bases aligning to TRBD1. Germline trimming cut 3 bases from V and 1 base from J; bases unmatched to any gene: 2. The germline V gene encodes CDR1 SGHNT and CDR2 YYREEE (reference sequence). CDR3 length equals 14 residues. The CDR3 region has the DNA TGTGCCAGCAGCTGGGGACAGGAGAACACTGAAGCTTTCTTT. Amino acids: CASSWGQENTEAFF.

The chain couples TRBV6-5 to TRBJ2-7, with D uncertain. Trimming removed 5 bases at V and 3 bases at J, with 11 bases between. The CDR3 consists of 13 residues. Germline V gives CDR1 MNHEY, CDR2 SVGAGI. CDR3 residues: CASSPGSFYEQYF. CDR3 DNA: TGTGCCAGCAGTCCCGGCAGTTTCTACGAGCAGTACTTC.

This clone was seen a single time. The CDR3 sequence: CASSQDPGRREQYF. Written as DNA, the CDR3 is TGCGCCAGCAGCCAAGATCCGGGGCGTCGCGAGCAGTACTTC. The V gene is TRBV4-1, the J gene TRBJ2-7; TRBD1 or TRBD2 may be the D gene (5 bases each). This CDR3 contains 14 residues. The germline V gene has CDR1 MGHRA and CDR2 YSYEKL. Between the trimmed V and J ends, which lost 0 bases and 6 bases, there was a span of 12 bases.

The chain combines TRBV13 with TRBJ2-7; no definite D call. This CDR3 has 11 residues. The germline gives CDR1 PRHDT, CDR2 FYEKMQ (reference sequence). With 9 bases removed from V and 0 bases from J, the gap between germline ends came to 6 bases. This CDR3 is CASANSYEQYF. The CDR3 DNA reads as TGTGCCAGTGCCAACTCCTACGAGCAGTACTTC.

The chain employs TRBV7-8 and TRBJ2-5; D is unresolved. Deletions cut 6 bases from V and 5 bases from J, with 7 bases between. The CDR3 is 11 amino acids. Germline-derived CDR1 and CDR2 are SGHVS and FQNEAQ. The DNA for the CDR3 is TGTGCCAGCAGGCTTAGGGAGACCCAGTACTTC. Residues: CASRLRETQYF.

V usage is TRBV7-8 and J usage is TRBJ1-2, with D possibly matching TRBD1 (6 bases). The CDR3 loop spans 13 amino acids. The germline V gene has CDR1 SGHVS and CDR2 FQNEAQ. V lost 1 base, J lost 8 bases, and 11 bases lay in between. For the CDR3, the DNA is TGTGCCAGCAGCTTAGGGAGGACAGACGGCTACACCTTC. Translated, it gives CASSLGRTDGYTF.

V is TRBV6-4 and J is TRBJ1-1; no clear D. The CDR3 has 13 amino acids. The V and J ends lost 4 bases and 2 bases respectively, with 8 bases between them. CDR1 is MRHNA, CDR2 SNTAGT, per germline. CDR3 residues: CASSVGPNTEAFF. CDR3 coding DNA: TGTGCCAGCAGTGTCGGACCTAACACTGAAGCTTTCTTT.

The chain has TRBV5-4 and TRBJ2-7, with 7 bases aligning to TRBD1. The CDR3 sequence is 13 residues long. The germline CDR1 and CDR2 sequences are SGHNT and YYREEE (reference sequence). V lost 0 bases and J lost 5; bases outside the gene matches: 2. This CDR3 is CASSLDRGDEQYF. CDR3 in DNA: TGTGCCAGCAGCTTGGACAGGGGCGACGAGCAGTACTTC.

The V gene is TRBV10-3, the J gene TRBJ1-3; 7 positions match TRBD1. CDR1 is ENHRY and CDR2 is SYGVKD in the germline V gene. J gave up 0 bases and V 5 bases, and 1 base lay outside the gene matches. CDR3 length equals 14 residues. This CDR3 is CAISTGASGNTIYF. The CDR3 coding sequence is TGTGCCATCAGTACAGGGGCCTCTGGAAACACCATATATTTT.

The chain carries TRBV2 and TRBJ1-2, with 7 bases lining up with TRBD1. The trim removed 6 bases at V and 2 bases at J, leaving 6 bases unmatched. Germline CDR1 SNHLY, CDR2 FYNNEI. The CDR3 has 14 amino acids. CDR3 amino acids: CASSRQGSNYGYTF. The CDR3, as DNA: TGTGCCAGCAGCAGACAGGGCTCAAACTATGGCTACACCTTC.

V usage is TRBV11-2 and J usage is TRBJ2-7; possibly TRBD1 for D (5 bases). Germline values: CDR1 SGHAT, CDR2 FQNNGV. V lost 1 base and J lost 6, with 16 bases in between. The CDR3 consists of 15 residues. The CDR3 DNA is TGTGCCAGCAGCTTAGTTTGGGGCGCGAAGGGCGAGCAGTACTTC. Its translation: CASSLVWGAKGEQYF. The entire variable domain, with the rest obtained from reference TRBV11-2 and TRBJ2-7, is as follows: EAGVAQSPRYKIIEKRQSVAFWCNPISGHATLYWYQQILGQGPKLLIQFQNNGVVDDSQLPKDRFSAERLKGVDSTLKIQPAKLEDSAVYLCASSLVWGAKGEQYFGPGTRLTVT.